The 29 T cell receptor beta chains reported below all come from one sample, sequenced in a study of blood T cell repertoires in COVID-19. Measured with immunoSEQ multiplex PCR; TCRdb has only the in-frame clones, and not every one. Of 180,000 or so clones in the sample, roughly 88% are singletons; the top ten hold around 9.9%. The sample was peripheral blood. These receptors were obtained from a human donor with active or convalescent COVID-19. The donor label of this sample is uncertain.

V usage is TRBV2 and J usage is TRBJ2-1; 7 bases fit TRBD1. The CDR3 is made up of 14 amino acids. In germline, CDR1 is SNHLY, CDR2 FYNNEI. With V trimmed by 7 bases and J by 5 bases, 8 bases remained unmatched. The CDR3: CASIRGPDNNEQFF. CDR3 nucleotides: TGTGCCAGCATTAGGGGGCCGGACAACAATGAGCAGTTCTTC. The whole variable domain, remainder taken from reference TRBV2 and TRBJ2-1, is EPEVTQTPSHQVTQMGQEVILRCVPISNHLYFYWYRQILGQKVEFLVSFYNNEISEKSEIFDDQFSVERPDGSNFTLKIRSTKLEDSAMYFCASIRGPDNNEQFFGPGTRLTVL.

This chain uses TRBV2 with TRBJ2-1; 8 bases align to TRBD2. The CDR3 covers 14 residues. The V and J ends lost 7 bases and 5 bases, in that order; junction bases with no gene match: 7. CDR1 is SNHLY and CDR2 is FYNNEI in the germline V gene. CDR3 nucleotides: TGTGCCAGCACAGCGGGAGTATTCGACAATGAGCAGTTCTTC. Amino acid sequence: CASTAGVFDNEQFF.

This clone occurred many times. This rearrangement joins TRBV30 to TRBJ2-7; possibly TRBD1 for D (6 bases). Trimming cost V 0 bases and J 6 bases, with 15 bases left between them. This CDR3 is built from 14 residues. From germline, CDR1 is GTSNPN and CDR2 SVGIG (reference sequence). For the CDR3, the DNA is TGTGCCTGGAGTGTACGGACCCGAGGGGGCGAGCAGTACTTC. This translates into CAWSVRTRGGEQYF.

This clone was observed a single time. The chain employs TRBV6-5 and TRBJ2-3; TRBD1 is a possible D gene (6 bases). Trimming removed 6 bases from V and 5 bases from J, with 9 bases in between. Germline V gives CDR1 MNHEY, CDR2 SVGAGI. The CDR3 is 12 amino acids. CDR3 nucleotides: TGTGCCAGCAGCCACAGGGAAGATACGCAGTATTTT. It codes for CASSHREDTQYF.

This clone was recorded only once. This chain uses TRBV2 with TRBJ2-5; 15 bases agree with TRBD2. Trimming removed 6 bases from V and 4 bases from J; junction bases left unmatched: 6. Germline V gene data show CDR1 as SNHLY and CDR2 as FYNNEI. The CDR3 is made up of 16 amino acids. DNA for the CDR3: TGTGCCAGCAGCGGACTAGCGGGGGGGCGTCGAGAGACCCAGTACTTC. Amino acid sequence: CASSGLAGGRRETQYF.

The CDR3 is CASSLKGTALSGRARDTQYF. The CDR3 DNA follows: TGTGCCAGCAGCTTAAAGGGGACAGCCCTTAGCGGGAGGGCCCGGGATACGCAGTATTTT. The chain links TRBV11-3 to TRBJ2-3; 11 bases match TRBD2. J gave up 6 bases and V 2 bases, and 19 bases lay outside the gene matches. CDR3 size: 20 residues. Germline loops: CDR1 SGHNT, CDR2 YENEEA.

The J gene is TRBJ2-7, the V gene TRBV11-3; 8 bases fit TRBD1. Germline V lookup: CDR1 SGHNT, CDR2 YENEEA. The CDR3 loop spans 17 amino acids. V lost 2 bases, J lost 4 bases, and 13 bases stayed unmatched. The CDR3 is CASSLLGSGTGRYEQYF. CDR3 coding DNA: TGTGCCAGCAGCTTATTGGGTAGTGGGACAGGCCGATACGAGCAGTACTTC.

This clone was detected only once. This sequence joins TRBV30 and TRBJ1-6; no reliable D call. The CDR3 is made up of 15 amino acids. Deletions cut 0 bases from V and 6 bases from J, with 12 bases between. The germline V gene has CDR1 GTSNPN and CDR2 SVGIG (reference sequence). Here the CDR3 reads CAWSVLERGNSPLHF. The CDR3 DNA reads as TGTGCCTGGAGTGTATTGGAACGGGGTAATTCACCCCTCCACTTT.

V and J are TRBV27 and TRBJ1-2; no reliable D call. The CDR3 consists of 16 residues. Germline V lookup: CDR1 MNHEY, CDR2 SMNVEV (reference sequence). V lost 2 bases, J lost 5 bases, and 18 bases lay in between. CDR3 nucleotide sequence: TGTGCCAGCAGTTTAAGAATCTCGATTTACGAGTATGGCTACACCTTC. This translates into CASSLRISIYEYGYTF.

The chain carries TRBV7-7 and TRBJ2-5, with 11 bases lining up with TRBD2. This CDR3 is 13 amino acids long. In germline, CDR1 is SSHAT, CDR2 FNYEAQ (reference sequence). Trimming cost V 3 bases and J 7 bases; bases outside gene matches: 1. The CDR3 region has the DNA TGTGCCAGCAGCTTTACTAGCGGGGGGACCCAGTACTTC. It encodes CASSFTSGGTQYF.

This chain joins TRBV7-2 and TRBJ1-2, with 8 bases lining up with TRBD1. Germline V gene lookup returns CDR1 SGHTA and CDR2 FQGNSA. J was trimmed by 5 bases and V by 6 bases; bases with no gene match: 8. The CDR3 loop spans 14 amino acids. CDR3 DNA sequence: TGTGCCAGCAGTATTGAGACAGGGGTATATGGCTACACCTTC. This sequence encodes CASSIETGVYGYTF.

V is TRBV10-1 and J is TRBJ1-5; TRBD1 aligns across 8 bases. This CDR3 spans 16 amino acids. CDR1 is WNHNN, CDR2 SYGVQD, per germline (reference sequence). The V gene end was trimmed by 6 bases and the J gene end by 0 bases; junction bases not matched to a gene: 7. The CDR3 reads CASRGRGRHSNQPQHF. In DNA form, the CDR3 reads TGCGCCAGCAGGGGCAGGGGGCGTCATAGCAATCAGCCCCAGCATTTT.

This sequence joins TRBV7-2 and TRBJ2-3, with TRBD1 identical over 9 bases. With V trimmed by 5 bases and J by 5 bases, 14 bases remained unmatched. CDR3 length: 17 residues. Germline V gene data show CDR1 as SGHTA and CDR2 as FQGNSA. CDR3 DNA sequence: TGTGCCAGCAGCCTAGGAGCCGGGACAGGGTCGCGAGATACGCAGTATTTT. This sequence encodes CASSLGAGTGSRDTQYF.

The chain is built from TRBV29-1 and TRBJ2-7; maybe TRBD2 (5 bases). Germline assignment: CDR1 SQVTM and CDR2 ANQGSEA. The CDR3 loop spans 14 amino acids. Trimming took off 4 bases at V and 3 bases at J, with 16 bases between the two ends. CDR3 sequence reads: CSVAQRASLYEQYF. The CDR3 DNA reads as TGCAGCGTTGCCCAGAGGGCCAGCCTCTACGAGCAGTACTTC.

The chain joins TRBV27 to TRBJ1-2; 7 bases fit TRBD1. Looked up from germline, CDR1 is MNHEY and CDR2 is SMNVEV (reference sequence). The CDR3 is 15 residues long. The trim removed 2 bases at V and 7 bases at J, leaving 10 bases unmatched. The CDR3 nucleotides read TGTGCCAGCAGTTTACGTGCCACAGGGGAACGTGGCTACACCTTC. Residues: CASSLRATGERGYTF.

J is TRBJ1-4 and V is TRBV9, with D possibly being TRBD1 (6 bases). Per the germline V gene, CDR1 is SGDLS and CDR2 is YYNGEE. The CDR3 totals 15 residues. The V gene lost 0 bases and the J gene lost 5 bases, with 11 bases spanning the gap. CDR3 residues: CASSVANRANEKLFF. In DNA form, the CDR3 reads TGTGCCAGCAGCGTAGCTAACAGGGCGAATGAAAAACTGTTTTTT.

This clone appeared a single time. This chain links TRBV9 with TRBJ1-2; D gene uncertain. Germline loops: CDR1 SGDLS, CDR2 YYNGEE. The CDR3 consists of 17 residues. The ends were cut back, 0 bases at V and 6 bases at J, with 21 bases in the middle. DNA of the CDR3: TGTGCCAGCAGCGTAGCTATGCACCCTTCATCGGGAAATGGCTACACCTTC. Translated, it gives CASSVAMHPSSGNGYTF.

V is TRBV6-2 or TRBV6-3 and J is TRBJ1-5; TRBD1 might be the D (6 bases). CDR1 MNHEY and CDR2 SVGEGT come from the germline V gene. V lost 6 bases, J lost 4 bases, and 13 bases lay in between. The CDR3 length is 14 residues. The CDR3 is CASSSDRQNQPQHF. The DNA for the CDR3 is TGTGCCAGCAGCTCCGACAGGCAAAATCAGCCCCAGCATTTT.

This clone was seen just once. The chain links TRBV19 to TRBJ1-2; 9 positions agree with TRBD1. Germline CDR1 and CDR2: LNHDA and SQIVND (reference sequence). The CDR3 consists of 14 residues. V gave up 3 bases and J gave up 7 bases; unmatched junction bases: 6. The CDR3 here is CASSMGNRGPGYTF. The CDR3 bases are TGTGCCAGTAGTATGGGGAACAGGGGGCCTGGCTACACCTTC.

This chain connects TRBV25-1 to TRBJ1-2; 7 bases agree with TRBD1. The J segment lost 5 bases and the V segment lost 3 bases, leaving 6 bases of the junction unmatched. CDR1 is MGHDK, CDR2 SYGVNS, per germline. The CDR3 has 14 amino acids. Here the CDR3 DNA reads TGTGCCAGCAGTGACCGATGGGACAGTTATGGCTACACCTTC. Translated, it gives CASSDRWDSYGYTF.

The chain recombines TRBV2 with TRBJ2-5; tentatively, D is TRBD1 (6 bases). With 6 bases removed from V and 2 bases from J, the gap between germline ends came to 16 bases. CDR3 size: 15 residues. The germline V gene has CDR1 SNHLY and CDR2 FYNNEI. In DNA, the CDR3 is TGTGCCAGCAGATCAGGACAGAAAAGACAAGAGACCCAGTACTTC. It specifies CASRSGQKRQETQYF.

The CDR3 reads CASSNSRRETQYF. CDR3 DNA: TGTGCCAGCAGCAATAGCCGAAGAGAGACCCAGTACTTC. The chain has TRBV21-1 and TRBJ2-5; the table calls TRBD2, which could not be checked here. TRBV21-1 is assigned pseudogene status. CDR3 length: 13 amino acids.

This chain links TRBV6-4 with TRBJ2-1; D is unresolved. The length of the CDR3 is 16 residues. The V end was cut by 0 bases, the J end by 9 bases, with 18 bases between. Per the germline V gene, CDR1 is MRHNA and CDR2 is SNTAGT. The CDR3 DNA reads as TGTGCCAGCAGTGACTCGATTCTACCTGGAGCTGGTGAGCAGTTCTTC. It codes for CASSDSILPGAGEQFF.

The chain recombines TRBV10-2 with TRBJ2-1, with TRBD2 matching over 7 bases. CDR1 WSHSY and CDR2 SAAADI come from the germline V gene. CDR3 length equals 16 residues. V shed 8 bases and J 4 bases; nucleotides not matched to a gene: 14. Here the CDR3 DNA reads TGCGCCAGCCTCTCCCGCCAGGGAGGGTCTTACAATGAGCAGTTCTTC. Amino acids: CASLSRQGGSYNEQFF.

The chain employs TRBV6-5 and TRBJ1-1, with D possibly being TRBD1 (5 bases). CDR1 and CDR2 from the germline V gene are MNHEY and SVGAGI. Trimming took off 5 bases at V and 0 bases at J, with 10 bases between the two ends. The CDR3 is 14 residues long. The CDR3 protein is CASSLGGVNTEAFF. CDR3 bases: TGTGCCAGCAGTCTCGGGGGGGTGAACACTGAAGCTTTCTTT.

This clone was seen only once. The chain is built from TRBV6-2 or TRBV6-3 and TRBJ2-2, with D maybe TRBD1 (6 bases). The V end was cut by 2 bases, the J end by 1 base, with 8 bases between. This CDR3 region has 15 residues. Germline CDR1 is MNHEY and CDR2 is SVGEGT. The CDR3 spells CASSYDRQNTGELFF. The CDR3 DNA sequence: TGTGCCAGCAGTTACGACAGGCAGAACACCGGGGAGCTGTTTTTT.

This clone was picked up one time. The chain joins TRBV19 to TRBJ1-2, with D unclear. CDR3 size: 16 residues. Trimming removed 1 base from V and 0 bases from J, with 12 bases in between. Per germline, CDR1 LNHDA and CDR2 SQIVND (reference sequence). The CDR3 DNA follows: TGTGCCAGTAGTATAGCGTCGACGGGTTCTAACTATGGCTACACCTTC. Its translation is CASSIASTGSNYGYTF.

The rearrangement links TRBV5-5 to TRBJ1-1; TRBD1 might be the D (6 bases). CDR1 and CDR2 (germline): SGHKS, YYEKEE (reference sequence). V lost 3 bases to trimming and J lost 1 base, with 13 bases between them. The length of the CDR3 is 15 residues. The CDR3 is CASSWDMTGNTEAFF. The CDR3 region has the DNA TGTGCCAGCAGCTGGGACATGACGGGGAACACTGAAGCTTTCTTT.

V and J are TRBV7-9 and TRBJ2-7, with 8 bases lining up with TRBD1. Germline CDR1 SEHNR, CDR2 FQNEAQ (reference sequence). The ends lost 4 bases at V and 1 base at J; junction bases unmatched: 3. This CDR3 is built from 14 residues. The CDR3: CASSSRDRSYEQYF. DNA of the CDR3: TGTGCCAGCAGCTCTCGGGACAGGTCCTACGAGCAGTACTTC.